This T cell receptor beta chain was captured by sequencing in a study of shared clonotypes between healthy human individuals. The overall study: Per donor, CD8 memory used one plate, CD8 naive used two, CD4 memory used three and CD4 naive used three.

The germline CDR1 and CDR2 sequences are LGHNA and YNFKEQ. The CDR3 has 15 amino acids. Between the trimmed V and J ends, which lost 5 bases and 3 bases, there was a span of 16 bases. The donor population consisted of healthy HIV-negative adults with no recent acute infections or vaccinations. The data were produced by immunoSEQ multiplex PCR, yet TCRdb's version contains in-frame clones alone and is incomplete. The profile shows about 2.4 million clones, 93% of them singletons. The chain links TRBV4-2 to TRBJ1-1, with D unresolved. The sequence came from a man aged 18-30 years in good health. Some clones in this sample may be carry-over from other donors' samples. Sequenced input: naive CD4+ T cells from PBMCs. Subset noted: CD45RA+ positively selected. In DNA, the CDR3 is TGTGCCAGCAGCTCATCCGGCCCTCGGGACACTGAAGCTTTCTTT. Translating it yields CASSSSGPRDTEAFF.